This entry features one T cell receptor beta chain sequence. Its antigen is not known. J gave up 2 bases and V 3 bases, and 12 bases lay outside the gene matches. The CDR3 is made up of 17 amino acids. Germline V gene data show CDR1 as SGHTA and CDR2 as FQGNSA. The data were obtained in a study of shared clonotypes between healthy human individuals. Study-level findings and limits: Estimated clonotype richness was generally higher in naive than memory subsets.

Only in-frame clones appear in the TCRdb table, and some are missing; sequencing was by immunoSEQ multiplex PCR. This table has about 2.3 million clones, more than 85% appearing once. Everyone who donated was a Caucasian adult who lived in Nashville, Tennessee. This TCR came from a man aged 18 to 30 in good health. Some clones in this sample may be carry-over from other donors' samples. Source material: naive CD4+ T cells from PBMCs. Subset of the sample: CD45RA+ positively selected. The chain uses TRBV7-2 and TRBJ2-7; 8 bases map to TRBD2. CDR3: CASSFRASGQRAYEQYF. The CDR3, as DNA: TGTGCCAGCAGCTTTAGGGCTAGCGGGCAGAGAGCCTACGAGCAGTACTTC.